Shown below are 27 T cell receptor beta chains from a single sample sequenced in a study of cytomegalovirus exposure and HLA in healthy donors (dated 2017 in TCRdb). Libraries were built with the immunoSEQ multiplex PCR assay. TCRdb retrieved this table from immuneACCESS and kept in-frame rearrangements only. Not all clones are present; in checked studies, unresolved V genes account for under half, and no reason is known for the remainder. The sample profile shows approximately 60,000 clones; 85% to 95% of them were found once. The ten most abundant clones make up 6% to 8.5% of the sample. What was sequenced was PBMCs. Receptors were obtained from a woman in her late teens or twenties in good health and CMV-seropositive.

This chain joins TRBV5-6 and TRBJ1-2, with 9 positions matching TRBD1. Germline V lookup: CDR1 SGHDT, CDR2 YYEEEE. With V trimmed by 5 bases and J by 7 bases, 9 bases remained unmatched. This CDR3 comprises 14 residues. CDR3 bases: TGTGCCAGCAGTTCGGGGACAGGGATGGGTGGCTACACCTTC. Its protein is CASSSGTGMGGYTF.

The chain has TRBV7-3 and TRBJ2-3; 15 bases map to TRBD2. The CDR3 contains 16 residues. The germline gives CDR1 SGHTA, CDR2 FQGTGA. The ends lost 5 bases at V and 2 bases at J; junction bases unmatched: 2. The CDR3 sequence: CASSRTSGGATDTQYF. CDR3 nucleotides: TGTGCCAGCAGCAGGACTAGCGGGGGGGCCACAGATACGCAGTATTTT.

V is TRBV5-4 and J is TRBJ1-6, with no clear D. V was trimmed by 0 bases and J by 8 bases, leaving 9 bases between them. Germline values: CDR1 SGHNT, CDR2 YYREEE (reference sequence). The CDR3 has 14 amino acids. The CDR3 region has the DNA TGTGCCAGCAGCTTGGAGGTCGGGGATTCACCCCTCCACTTT. This gives the protein CASSLEVGDSPLHF.

This clone was observed a few times. The rearrangement uses TRBV28 and TRBJ2-7; the D is unclear. From germline, CDR1 is MDHEN and CDR2 SYDVKM. This CDR3 contains 14 residues. V was shortened by 7 bases and J by 3 bases, with 16 bases between the two germline ends. CDR3 region: CASTYSPPYYEQYF. The DNA for the CDR3 is TGTGCCAGCACCTATAGCCCGCCTTACTACGAGCAGTACTTC. The full variable domain, in which reference TRBV28 and TRBJ2-7 provide the parts outside the CDR3, is DVKVTQSSRYLVKRTGEKVFLECVQDMDHENMFWYRQDPGLGLRLIYFSYDVKMKEKGDIPEGYSVSREKKERFSLILESASTNQTSMYLCASTYSPPYYEQYFGPGTRLTVT.

V gene TRBV7-9 combines with J gene TRBJ2-7, with TRBD1 matching 7 bases. Germline V gives CDR1 SEHNR, CDR2 FQNEAQ (reference sequence). The CDR3 extends over 16 amino acids. The ends lost 5 bases at V and 2 bases at J; junction bases unmatched: 12. The CDR3 DNA reads as TGTGCCAGCAGCCCATCGGACAGGATTTTGCCCTACGAGCAGTACTTC. Its protein product is CASSPSDRILPYEQYF. The full variable domain, in which reference TRBV7-9 and TRBJ2-7 provide the parts outside the CDR3, is DTGVSQNPRHKITKRGQNVTFRCDPISEHNRLYWYRQTLGQGPEFLTYFQNEAQLEKSRLLSDRFSAERPKGSFSTLEIQRTEQGDSAMYLCASSPSDRILPYEQYFGPGTRLTVT.

The rearrangement uses TRBV11-2 and TRBJ1-1; the match to TRBD1 covers 7 bases. CDR3 size: 15 residues. Germline V CDR1 and CDR2: SGHAT, FQNNGV. V shed 3 bases, J shed 0 bases, and the junction held 4 bases outside the gene matches. The DNA for the CDR3 is TGTGCCAGCAGCTTCTTGACAGGGATGAACACTGAAGCTTTCTTT. Its protein product is CASSFLTGMNTEAFF.

This clone was observed a single time. The chain carries TRBV6-6 and TRBJ1-5; the D gene is possibly TRBD1 (6 bases). V lost 0 bases, J lost 0 bases, and 9 bases lay in between. This CDR3 has 16 residues. CDR1 and CDR2 from the germline V gene are MNHNY and SVGAGI (reference sequence). This CDR3 is CASSYSQGYSNQPQHF. Here the CDR3 DNA reads TGTGCCAGCAGTTACTCACAGGGATATAGCAATCAGCCCCAGCATTTT.

The chain couples TRBV18 to TRBJ1-4; D is unresolved. The V gene's germline CDR1 is KGHSH and CDR2 LQKENI. V lost 3 bases and J lost 7, with 18 bases in between. The CDR3 covers 16 residues. DNA for the CDR3: TGTGCCAGCTCACCGGGGAGAACCGTCAGAGGTGAAAAACTGTTTTTT. Translated: CASSPGRTVRGEKLFF.

The chain is built from TRBV27 and TRBJ1-1; D unclear. Germline V gene sequence: CDR1 MNHEY, CDR2 SMNVEV (reference sequence). V was trimmed by 5 bases and J by 2 bases, leaving 18 bases between them. The CDR3 spans 16 residues. The DNA for the CDR3 is TGTGCCAGCAGTGCCCCGGGTCGGGTTGGTAACACTGAAGCTTTCTTT. Translation: CASSAPGRVGNTEAFF.

V is TRBV7-2 and J is TRBJ2-7; 8 bases are shared with TRBD2. Germline V gene lookup returns CDR1 SGHTA and CDR2 FQGNSA. The CDR3 extends over 15 amino acids. Trimming cost V 6 bases and J 0 bases; bases outside gene matches: 7. The CDR3 region has the DNA TGTGCCAGCAGTCCGATAGCGGGAAGCTCCTACGAGCAGTACTTC. It encodes CASSPIAGSSYEQYF. Based on the CDR3 plus reference TRBV7-2 and TRBJ2-7, the full variable domain is GAGVSQSPSNKVTEKGKDVELRCDPISGHTALYWYRQSLGQGLEFLIYFQGNSAPDKSGLPSDRFSAERTGGSVSTLTIQRTQQEDSAVYLCASSPIAGSSYEQYFGPGTRLTVT.

The rearrangement joins TRBV5-8 to TRBJ2-3; D gene unclear. The germline gives CDR1 SGHTS, CDR2 YDEGEE. Trimming removed 4 bases from V and 1 base from J, with 10 bases in between. The CDR3 sequence is 14 residues long. Here the CDR3 DNA reads TGTGCCAGCAGCCACCTAGAGGGCACAGATACGCAGTATTTT. Amino acids: CASSHLEGTDTQYF.

The rearrangement links TRBV9 to TRBJ1-1, with D uncertain. The length of the CDR3 is 14 residues. Germline V gene sequence: CDR1 SGDLS, CDR2 YYNGEE. Trimming removed 1 base from V and 2 bases from J, with 9 bases in between. CDR3 coding DNA: TGTGCCAGCAGCGTACGTCCCACTAACACTGAAGCTTTCTTT. Encoded protein: CASSVRPTNTEAFF.

V gene TRBV6-5 combines with J gene TRBJ2-3; 10 bases fit TRBD2. Germline V CDR1 and CDR2: MNHEY, SVGAGI. With V trimmed by 2 bases and J by 4 bases, 6 bases remained unmatched. This CDR3 is 16 amino acids long. DNA for the CDR3: TGTGCCAGCAGTTACAAAAAGCGGGGGGGGTCAGATACGCAGTATTTT. Protein: CASSYKKRGGSDTQYF.

The chain is built from TRBV6-6 and TRBJ2-7, with 9 bases that match TRBD1. Germline CDR1 reads MNHNY; CDR2 reads SVGAGI (reference sequence). The V segment lost 5 bases and the J segment 5 bases; nucleotides outside the gene matches: 10. This CDR3 comprises 15 residues. The CDR3 coding sequence is TGTGCCAGCAGTCCAAGGCCGGGACAGGGCAACGAGCAGTACTTC. Translating gives CASSPRPGQGNEQYF.

This chain joins TRBV29-1 and TRBJ1-1; D is undetermined. This CDR3 spans 10 amino acids. Germline V lookup: CDR1 SQVTM, CDR2 ANQGSEA. Trimming cost V 5 bases and J 6 bases, with 7 bases left between them. Written as DNA, the CDR3 is TGCAGCGTTTTTTTCTCTGAAGCTTTCTTT. Translated: CSVFFSEAFF. Based on the CDR3 plus reference TRBV29-1 and TRBJ1-1, the full variable domain is SAVISQKPSRDICQRGTSLTIQCQVDSQVTMMFWYRQQPGQSLTLIATANQGSEATYESGFVIDKFPISRPNLTFSTLTVSNMSPEDSSIYLCSVFFSEAFFGQGTRLTVV.

Notes on this clone: The junction differs from germline at one of its ends, possibly a read error. The CDR3 protein is CASSRLTSGAYNEQFF. The DNA of the CDR3 is TGTGCCAGCAGTAGACTTACTAGCGGGGCCTATAATGAGCAGTTCTTC. V and J are TRBV27 and TRBJ2-1, with TRBD2 matching 10 bases. Germline V CDR1 and CDR2: MNHEY, SMNVEV (reference sequence). This CDR3 has 16 residues.

This sequence joins TRBV10-3 and TRBJ2-2; 10 nucleotides agree with TRBD2. Trimming cost V 4 bases and J 3 bases; bases outside gene matches: 2. Germline CDR1 reads ENHRY; CDR2 reads SYGVKD. The CDR3 is made up of 15 amino acids. The CDR3 DNA follows: TGTGCCATCAGTGCCGGGACTAGCGACACCGGGGAGCTGTTTTTT. It yields the protein CAISAGTSDTGELFF.

The V and J genes are TRBV19 and TRBJ2-1; D is possibly TRBD2 (5 bases). Trimming took off 1 base at V and 7 bases at J, with 17 bases between the two ends. This CDR3 has 16 amino acids. Germline CDR1 LNHDA, CDR2 SQIVND (reference sequence). The CDR3 region has the DNA TGTGCCAGTAGTATAGTGACCGGGGTCAGAGGGAATGAGCAGTTCTTC. It specifies CASSIVTGVRGNEQFF.

The chain combines TRBV11-2 with TRBJ1-6, with 9 positions matching TRBD1. The CDR3 runs to 17 residues. Germline V CDR1 and CDR2: SGHAT, FQNNGV. After removal of 1 base from V and 7 bases from J, the junction contained 8 bases not matched to a gene. The CDR3 DNA reads TGTGCCAGCAGCTTAGCTTTACAGGGGGCAGAAAATTCACCCCTCCACTTT. This encodes CASSLALQGAENSPLHF.

V is TRBV28 and J is TRBJ2-1; 8 bases are a match to TRBD2. The CDR3 runs to 16 residues. The V segment lost 5 bases and the J segment 3 bases; nucleotides outside the gene matches: 9. Germline-derived CDR1 and CDR2 are MDHEN and SYDVKM. This CDR3 is CASSPPREGDYNEQFF. CDR3 DNA sequence: TGTGCCAGCAGTCCACCTCGGGAGGGGGACTACAATGAGCAGTTCTTC.

As for this clone: A read error may account for a junction end that differs from germline. J is TRBJ2-7 and V is TRBV6-5; 8 bases agree with TRBD1. The CDR3 has 14 residues. Germline CDR1 reads MNHEY; CDR2 reads SVGAGI. The chain's CDR3 is CASSYLGTGFVLFF. CDR3 sequence (DNA): TGTGCCAGCAGTTACTTAGGGACAGGTTTCGTTTTGTTCTTC.

V gene TRBV28 combines with J gene TRBJ1-1; perhaps TRBD1 as D (5 bases). The CDR3 is made up of 14 amino acids. Germline V gives CDR1 MDHEN, CDR2 SYDVKM. The ends were cut back, 2 bases at V and 11 bases at J, with 18 bases in the middle. The CDR3 loop reads CASSLDGTWLYAFF. As DNA, the CDR3 is TGTGCCAGCAGTTTAGACGGGACTTGGCTCTACGCTTTCTTT.

In its sample, this clone was seen once. The chain joins TRBV6-6 to TRBJ1-2, with D possibly matching TRBD1 (5 bases). Germline V CDR1 and CDR2: MNHNY, SVGAGI (reference sequence). Trimming shortened V by 7 bases and J by 5 bases, and 11 bases separated the two germline ends. This CDR3 comprises 12 residues. In nucleotides, the CDR3 is TGTGCCAGCATGCCTGACAGTTATGGCTACACCTTC. It yields the protein CASMPDSYGYTF.

The rearrangement links TRBV30 to TRBJ1-1; 7 bases align to TRBD1. The V gene end was trimmed by 2 bases and the J gene end by 0 bases; junction bases not matched to a gene: 3. Looked up from germline, CDR1 is GTSNPN and CDR2 is SVGIG (reference sequence). This CDR3 is built from 14 residues. The CDR3 bases are TGTGCCTGGAGTATGGACAGGTTGAACACTGAAGCTTTCTTT. It encodes CAWSMDRLNTEAFF.

The J gene is TRBJ2-1, the V gene TRBV27; tentative D call: TRBD1 (5 bases). Germline V gene lookup returns CDR1 MNHEY and CDR2 SMNVEV (reference sequence). This CDR3 has 12 residues. V was trimmed by 3 bases and J by 6 bases, leaving 6 bases between them. This CDR3 is CASSFRGNEQFF. CDR3 in DNA: TGTGCCAGCAGTTTTAGGGGCAATGAGCAGTTCTTC.

V is TRBV5-6 and J is TRBJ2-1, with 10 bases fitting TRBD1. Per the germline V gene, CDR1 is SGHDT and CDR2 is YYEEEE. The CDR3 consists of 14 residues. The trim removed 5 bases at V and 8 bases at J, leaving 7 bases unmatched. DNA of the CDR3: TGTGCCAGCAGACGGGACAGGGGCTTCGATGAGCAGTTCTTC. This encodes CASRRDRGFDEQFF. The entire variable domain, with the rest obtained from reference TRBV5-6 and TRBJ2-1, is as follows: DAGVTQSPTHLIKTRGQQVTLRCSPKSGHDTVSWYQQALGQGPQFIFQYYEEEERQRGNFPDRFSGHQFPNYSSELNVNALLLGDSALYLCASRRDRGFDEQFFGPGTRLTVL.

CDR3 bases: TGCGCCAGCAGCCAAGTGGCGGACTACTCCTACGAGCAGTACTTC. Its protein product is CASSQVADYSYEQYF. The V call is TRBV4-3, the J call TRBJ2-7, with D maybe TRBD2 (6 bases). This CDR3 contains 15 residues. Germline CDR1 is LGHNA and CDR2 is YSLEER. V was trimmed by 1 base and J by 0 bases, leaving 10 bases between them.